The present entry profiles one T cell receptor (beta chain) with its context. The table came from immunoSEQ multiplex PCR; TCRdb's copy has only in-frame clones and leaves some out. The sample yields roughly 90,000 clones, almost 97% seen once. The data are from a study of technical replicates of blood from four donors. V was trimmed by 2 bases and J by 11 bases, leaving 9 bases between them. The CDR3 has 11 amino acids. Germline V gene data show CDR1 as MNHEY and CDR2 as SVGAGI. J is TRBJ1-2 and V is TRBV6-5; D ambiguous. This TCR was sampled from a human donor in good health. Source material: T cells isolated from PBMCs. The CDR3 region is CASSYEVRYTF. The CDR3, as DNA: TGTGCCAGCAGTTACGAGGTAAGATACACCTTC.